The 14 T cell receptor beta chains below all came from one sample that was sequenced in a study of cytomegalovirus exposure and HLA in healthy donors. Primers included in the PCR were 60 Vbeta and 13 Jbeta primers. Some clones are missing from TCRdb's copy, which holds only in-frame ones; the method was immunoSEQ multiplex PCR. The table shows 90,000 to 110,000 clones, with 9.5% to 15% occurring only once. The sample comprised PBMCs. All receptors come from a man between 40 and 49 years old in good health and CMV-seropositive.

The V and J genes are TRBV27 and TRBJ1-1; possible D gene TRBD1, 6 bases. The germline V gene has CDR1 MNHEY and CDR2 SMNVEV (reference sequence). The CDR3 has 14 amino acids. V was cut by 2 bases and J by 5 bases, with 12 bases left in between. CDR3 coding DNA: TGTGCCAGCAGTTTAAGCACAGGGAATACTGAAGCTTTCTTT. Amino acids: CASSLSTGNTEAFF.

This clone was seen a few times. The V gene is TRBV5-4, the J gene TRBJ1-1; maybe TRBD1 (5 bases). Germline V gene lookup returns CDR1 SGHNT and CDR2 YYREEE (reference sequence). The V gene lost 0 bases and the J gene lost 0 bases, with 6 bases spanning the gap. The CDR3 runs to 14 residues. The CDR3 here is CASSLGQMNTEAFF. The CDR3 region has the DNA TGTGCCAGCAGCTTGGGACAGATGAACACTGAAGCTTTCTTT.

This clone showed up just a few times. The rearrangement uses TRBV9 and TRBJ1-2, with 7 bases aligning to TRBD1. Germline loops: CDR1 SGDLS, CDR2 YYNGEE. The trim removed 0 bases at V and 8 bases at J, leaving 4 bases unmatched. This CDR3 is built from 13 residues. CDR3 sequence (DNA): TGTGCCAGCAGCGTAGACAGGGGTTCCGGCTACACCTTC. This gives the protein CASSVDRGSGYTF.

The rearrangement joins TRBV4-3 to TRBJ2-1, with no clear D. V lost 0 bases and J 1 base, leaving 7 bases between the germline ends. The CDR3 has 15 amino acids. Germline V gene sequence: CDR1 LGHNA, CDR2 YSLEER. As DNA, the CDR3 is TGCGCCAGCAGCCAAGATTCAGGATCCTACAATGAGCAGTTCTTC. Encoded protein: CASSQDSGSYNEQFF.

This clone was counted a few times. One junction end disagrees with the germline gene, perhaps due to a read error. The rearrangement uses TRBV7-7 and TRBJ2-5; 7 nucleotides line up with TRBD1. The CDR3 sequence is 15 residues long. Per germline, CDR1 SSHAT and CDR2 FNYEAQ (reference sequence). CDR3 nucleotide sequence: TGTGCTAGCAGCTTACAGGGGAACGTAAGAGAGACCCAGTACTTC. Translated, it gives CASSLQGNVRETQYF.

The sample holds a few counts of this clone. This chain connects TRBV10-3 to TRBJ1-1; D unclear. The CDR3 extends over 14 amino acids. The germline V gene encodes CDR1 ENHRY and CDR2 SYGVKD. V lost 6 bases and J 1 base, leaving 12 bases between the germline ends. CDR3 sequence reads: CAISEREGNTEAFF. The CDR3 bases are TGTGCCATCAGCGAGAGAGAGGGGAACACTGAAGCTTTCTTT.

This sequence joins TRBV9 and TRBJ2-1; the match to TRBD2 covers 12 bases. V gave up 0 bases and J gave up 7 bases; unmatched junction bases: 2. Per the germline V gene, CDR1 is SGDLS and CDR2 is YYNGEE. The CDR3 sequence is 15 residues long. The CDR3: CASSVGLAGGNEQFF. CDR3 nucleotide sequence: TGTGCCAGCAGCGTAGGCCTAGCGGGAGGGAATGAGCAGTTCTTC.

Worth noting for this clone: The same CDR3 is also encoded by other DNA sequences in this sample. The chain recombines TRBV7-9 with TRBJ1-5; 7 bases are a match to TRBD1. This CDR3 is built from 14 residues. The ends lost 1 base at V and 7 bases at J; junction bases unmatched: 4. Germline-derived CDR1 and CDR2 are SEHNR and FQNEAQ (reference sequence). CDR3 protein: CASSLGQGGQPQHF. The CDR3 DNA sequence: TGTGCCAGCAGCTTAGGACAGGGAGGACAGCCCCAGCATTTT.

Only a few counts were recorded for this clone. The rearrangement joins TRBV30 to TRBJ2-5; TRBD1 matches 9 bases. From germline, CDR1 is GTSNPN and CDR2 SVGIG (reference sequence). V gave up 5 bases and J gave up 4 bases; unmatched junction bases: 5. This CDR3 contains 13 residues. DNA for the CDR3: TGTGCCTGGGCGAAACAGGGGGCAGAGACCCAGTACTTC. Its protein product is CAWAKQGAETQYF.

This CDR3 is CASRPQGLDQPQHF. The CDR3 coding sequence is TGTGCCAGCAGGCCACAGGGGCTAGATCAGCCCCAGCATTTT. This sequence joins TRBV28 and TRBJ1-5; 7 nucleotides align to TRBD1. J gave up 5 bases and V 6 bases, and 7 bases lay outside the gene matches. The CDR3 has 14 residues. From germline, CDR1 is MDHEN and CDR2 SYDVKM.

This rearrangement joins TRBV2 to TRBJ1-2; a weak D match, TRBD1 (6 bases). Trimming stripped 6 bases from V and 4 bases from J, with 15 bases between. CDR1 SNHLY and CDR2 FYNNEI come from the germline V gene. CDR3 length equals 14 residues. In DNA, the CDR3 is TGTGCCAGCAGCCGACAGGCAACTACCTATGGCTACACCTTC. Protein product: CASSRQATTYGYTF.

The V call is TRBV5-8, the J call TRBJ1-5; D perhaps matches TRBD1 (5 bases). Trimming left V 0 bases short and J 4 bases short, with 11 bases between. The CDR3 covers 15 residues. Germline-derived CDR1 and CDR2 are SGHTS and YDEGEE. CDR3 sequence (DNA): TGTGCCAGCAGCTTGGGGACAAACTCTAATCAGCCCCAGCATTTT. Translated: CASSLGTNSNQPQHF.

There are a few counts of this clone. This chain uses TRBV10-1 with TRBJ2-3, with a possible D match to TRBD2 (5 bases). The V gene lost 0 bases and the J gene lost 3 bases, with 10 bases spanning the gap. From germline, CDR1 is WNHNN and CDR2 SYGVQD (reference sequence). This CDR3 is built from 15 residues. CDR3 nucleotide sequence: TGCGCCAGCAGTGAGTCTGCGGGCAGAACAGATACGCAGTATTTT. Translation: CASSESAGRTDTQYF.

In its sample, this clone was seen a few times. The chain links TRBV5-6 to TRBJ1-5; D remains unclear. The CDR3 length is 15 residues. Germline values: CDR1 SGHDT, CDR2 YYEEEE. The V end lost 0 bases, the J end lost 5 bases, and 12 bases lay between the germline ends. In nucleotides, the CDR3 is TGTGCCAGCAGCTTGGTCGGGGTGATCGATCAGCCCCAGCATTTT. Translation gives CASSLVGVIDQPQHF.